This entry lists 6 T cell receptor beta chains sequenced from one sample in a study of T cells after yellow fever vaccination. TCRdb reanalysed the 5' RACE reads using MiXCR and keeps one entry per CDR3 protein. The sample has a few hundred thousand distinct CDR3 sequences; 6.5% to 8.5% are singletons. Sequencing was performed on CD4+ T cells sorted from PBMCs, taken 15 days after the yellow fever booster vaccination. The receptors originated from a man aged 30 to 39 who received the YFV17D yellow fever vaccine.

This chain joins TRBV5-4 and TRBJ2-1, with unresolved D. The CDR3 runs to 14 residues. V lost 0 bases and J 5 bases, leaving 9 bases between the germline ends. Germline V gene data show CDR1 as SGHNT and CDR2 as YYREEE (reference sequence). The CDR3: CASSLVSQDNEQFF. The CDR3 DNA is TGTGCCAGCAGCTTGGTTAGCCAGGACAATGAGCAGTTCTTC.

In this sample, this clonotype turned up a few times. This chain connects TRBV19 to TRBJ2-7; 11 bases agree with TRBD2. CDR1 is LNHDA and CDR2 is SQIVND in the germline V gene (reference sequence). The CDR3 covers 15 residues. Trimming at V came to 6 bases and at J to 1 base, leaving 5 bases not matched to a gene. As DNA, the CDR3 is TGTGCCAGTAGAATTGGGACTAGCGGTTCCTACGAGCAGTACTTC. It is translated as CASRIGTSGSYEQYF.

This CDR3 reads CASSELLDSPLHF. The CDR3 DNA is TGTGCCAGCAGTGAACTGCTGGATTCACCCCTCCACTTT. The V gene is TRBV6-1, the J gene TRBJ1-6; D uncertain. This CDR3 has 13 amino acids. The V and J ends lost 2 bases and 8 bases respectively, with 7 bases between them. The V gene's germline CDR1 is MNHNS and CDR2 SASEGT.

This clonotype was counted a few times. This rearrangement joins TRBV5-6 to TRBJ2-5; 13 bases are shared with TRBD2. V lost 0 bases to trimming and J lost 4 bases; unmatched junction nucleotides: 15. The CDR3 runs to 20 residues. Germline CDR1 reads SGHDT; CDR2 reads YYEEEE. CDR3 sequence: CASSLGGLAGERRNRETQYF. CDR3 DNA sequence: TGTGCCAGCAGCTTGGGTGGACTAGCGGGAGAGCGACGGAATAGAGAGACCCAGTACTTC.

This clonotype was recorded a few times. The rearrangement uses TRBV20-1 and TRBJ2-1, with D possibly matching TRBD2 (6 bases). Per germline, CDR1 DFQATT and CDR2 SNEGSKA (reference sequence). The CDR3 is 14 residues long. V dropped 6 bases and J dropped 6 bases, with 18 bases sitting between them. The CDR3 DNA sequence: TGCAGTGCCTCATTCAGCGGGTCTCCCAATGAGCAGTTCTTC. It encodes CSASFSGSPNEQFF.

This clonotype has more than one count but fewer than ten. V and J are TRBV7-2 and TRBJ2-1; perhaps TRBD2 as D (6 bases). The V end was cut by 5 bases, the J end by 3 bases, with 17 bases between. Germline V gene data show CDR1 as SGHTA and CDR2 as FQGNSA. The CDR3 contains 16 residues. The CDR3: CASSTGLSSYYNEQFF. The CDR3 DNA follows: TGTGCCAGCAGCACGGGACTCAGCTCCTACTACAATGAGCAGTTCTTC.